Following are 28 T cell receptor beta chains from one sample sequenced in a study of cytomegalovirus exposure and HLA in healthy donors. The PCR ran on 60 Vbeta and 13 Jbeta primers. Sequenced by immunoSEQ multiplex PCR; TCRdb stores in-frame clones only, minus some. This table lists some 120,000 clones. The specimen sequenced was PBMCs. All receptors come from a woman aged 55-70 years in good health and CMV-seronegative.

Remarks on this clone: Other nucleotide sequences from this sample produce the same CDR3. The rearrangement links TRBV20-1 to TRBJ1-2; weak D call: TRBD1 (5 bases). This CDR3 has 11 amino acids. Per the germline V gene, CDR1 is DFQATT and CDR2 is SNEGSKA (reference sequence). The ends were cut back, 5 bases at V and 6 bases at J, with 10 bases in the middle. This CDR3 reads CSAAGPNGYTF. The CDR3 region has the DNA TGCAGTGCTGCAGGGCCGAATGGCTACACCTTC.

The chain recombines TRBV5-1 with TRBJ1-1; TRBD1 matches at 7 bases. This CDR3 has 18 amino acids. V lost 1 base and J lost 1; bases outside the gene matches: 13. CDR1 SGHRS and CDR2 YFSETQ come from the germline V gene. The CDR3 is CASSLSRLPTGKNTEAFF. CDR3 nucleotide sequence: TGCGCCAGCAGCTTGTCCCGGCTGCCGACAGGGAAGAACACTGAAGCTTTCTTT.

The rearrangement joins TRBV28 to TRBJ2-7; the match to TRBD2 covers 12 bases. The CDR3 has 14 residues. Trimming cost V 5 bases and J 3 bases; bases outside gene matches: 2. The germline V gene has CDR1 MDHEN and CDR2 SYDVKM. The CDR3 DNA follows: TGTGCCAGCAGTAGGACTAGCGGGATCTACGAGCAGTACTTC. Its translation: CASSRTSGIYEQYF. The full variable domain, in which reference TRBV28 and TRBJ2-7 provide the parts outside the CDR3, is DVKVTQSSRYLVKRTGEKVFLECVQDMDHENMFWYRQDPGLGLRLIYFSYDVKMKEKGDIPEGYSVSREKKERFSLILESASTNQTSMYLCASSRTSGIYEQYFGPGTRLTVT.

V gene TRBV5-1 combines with J gene TRBJ1-3; 7 bases line up with TRBD1. The germline gives CDR1 SGHRS, CDR2 YFSETQ. The J segment lost 3 bases and the V segment lost 4 bases, leaving 7 bases of the junction unmatched. CDR3 size: 15 residues. The CDR3 sequence is CASSPRQGHGNTIYF. As DNA, the CDR3 is TGCGCCAGCAGCCCTCGACAGGGTCATGGAAACACCATATATTTT.

This chain links TRBV28 with TRBJ2-5, with 13 bases fitting TRBD2. Trimming removed 5 bases from V and 9 bases from J; junction bases left unmatched: 3. The germline gives CDR1 MDHEN, CDR2 SYDVKM. The CDR3 consists of 13 residues. CDR3 amino acids: CASSPGTSGAQYF. The CDR3 nucleotides read TGTGCCAGCAGTCCGGGGACTAGCGGGGCCCAGTACTTC.

The chain carries TRBV15 and TRBJ2-7, with TRBD1 as a possible D gene (6 bases). Germline CDR1 LNHNV, CDR2 YYDKDF (reference sequence). The ends were cut back, 3 bases at V and 2 bases at J, with 14 bases in the middle. This CDR3 has 15 residues. CDR3 loop: CATSRAGAGAYEQYF. The CDR3 nucleotides read TGTGCCACCAGCAGGGCCGGGGCAGGGGCCTACGAGCAGTACTTC.

The chain recombines TRBV7-9 with TRBJ2-2; D might be TRBD1 (5 bases). V lost 5 bases, J lost 4 bases, and 23 bases lay in between. The germline CDR1 and CDR2 sequences are SEHNR and FQNEAQ (reference sequence). The CDR3 loop spans 18 amino acids. CDR3: CASSPRPRRGPFTGELFF. Written as DNA, the CDR3 is TGTGCCAGCAGCCCCCGCCCGCGAAGGGGTCCATTCACCGGGGAGCTGTTTTTT.

The genes are TRBV6-1 and TRBJ2-3; 14 bases are shared with TRBD2. Unmatched junction bases numbered 8, after V lost 6 bases and J lost 0 bases. This CDR3 is built from 18 residues. The V gene's germline CDR1 is MNHNS and CDR2 SASEGT. The CDR3 DNA sequence: TGTGCCAGCAGAGAAAGGACTAGCGGGGGGCTTAGCACAGATACGCAGTATTTT. It yields the protein CASRERTSGGLSTDTQYF.

V is TRBV5-1 and J is TRBJ2-7; 12 positions match TRBD2. The V segment lost 0 bases and the J segment 6 bases; nucleotides outside the gene matches: 4. Per germline, CDR1 SGHRS and CDR2 YFSETQ. This CDR3 has 15 residues. This CDR3 reads CASSLASGGAAEQYF. Written as DNA, the CDR3 is TGCGCCAGCAGCTTGGCTAGCGGGGGGGCCGCCGAGCAGTACTTC.

The chain recombines TRBV5-1 with TRBJ2-3, with 13 bases lining up with TRBD2. Losses at the gene ends were 4 bases for V and 0 bases for J; bases not matched to a gene: 5. The CDR3 has 17 amino acids. The germline V gene encodes CDR1 SGHRS and CDR2 YFSETQ. The CDR3 sequence: CASSPGLAGASTDTQYF. The CDR3 DNA sequence: TGCGCCAGCAGCCCCGGACTAGCGGGGGCTAGCACAGATACGCAGTATTTT.

This chain joins TRBV7-6 and TRBJ2-1; TRBD2 agrees at 8 bases. CDR1 and CDR2 from the germline V gene are SGHVS and FNYEAQ. There are 21 residues in the CDR3. After removal of 2 bases from V and 1 base from J, the junction contained 19 bases not matched to a gene. CDR3 loop: CASSLPPNQGTSLASYNEQFF. The DNA for the CDR3 is TGTGCCAGCAGCTTACCTCCCAACCAGGGGACTAGTTTAGCATCCTACAATGAGCAGTTCTTC.

V gene TRBV19 combines with J gene TRBJ1-2; D ambiguous. Germline values: CDR1 LNHDA, CDR2 SQIVND (reference sequence). The CDR3 consists of 13 residues. Trimming removed 5 bases at V and 4 bases at J, with 11 bases between. For the CDR3, the DNA is TGTGCCAGTAGTCCCGACACTTCCTATGGCTACACCTTC. It specifies CASSPDTSYGYTF.

The chain recombines TRBV2 with TRBJ1-2; TRBD1 matches at 7 bases. The V and J ends lost 0 bases and 8 bases, in that order; junction bases with no gene match: 15. The CDR3 consists of 17 residues. CDR1 is SNHLY and CDR2 is FYNNEI in the germline V gene. The CDR3 loop is CASSEARAGGKGVGYTF. The DNA for the CDR3 is TGTGCCAGCAGTGAAGCGAGGGCAGGGGGGAAGGGGGTAGGCTACACCTTC.

V usage is TRBV4-2 and J usage is TRBJ2-5, with TRBD1 matching 9 bases. This CDR3 contains 14 residues. V dropped 1 base and J dropped 5; count of bases not matched to a gene: 2. Germline CDR1 LGHNA, CDR2 YNFKEQ. The CDR3 loop is CASSQGQGGETQYF. The CDR3 coding sequence is TGTGCCAGCAGCCAAGGACAGGGGGGTGAGACCCAGTACTTC.

J is TRBJ2-1 and V is TRBV6-6; D is ambiguous. V was cut by 6 bases and J by 4 bases, with 10 bases left in between. The CDR3 contains 13 residues. Germline V gene sequence: CDR1 MNHNY, CDR2 SVGAGI (reference sequence). CDR3: CASRRPGYNEQFF. In DNA form, the CDR3 reads TGTGCCAGCAGACGCCCCGGGTACAATGAGCAGTTCTTC.

The genes are TRBV18 and TRBJ2-1; 8 nucleotides match TRBD1. The CDR3 covers 15 residues. Germline CDR1 and CDR2: KGHSH and LQKENI. With V trimmed by 3 bases and J by 8 bases, 9 bases remained unmatched. The CDR3 sequence is CASSPRTGLVDEQFF. CDR3 bases: TGTGCCAGCTCACCCAGGACAGGGCTGGTCGATGAGCAGTTCTTC.

V usage is TRBV28 and J usage is TRBJ1-5, with a possible D match to TRBD1 (6 bases). The CDR3 loop spans 14 amino acids. Germline-derived CDR1 and CDR2 are MDHEN and SYDVKM. Trimming left V 5 bases short and J 5 bases short, with 13 bases between. For the CDR3, the DNA is TGTGCCAGCAGTAATACAGGGTTCTATCAGCCCCAGCATTTT. Translating gives CASSNTGFYQPQHF.

This chain links TRBV6-5 with TRBJ2-7; the match to TRBD1 covers 10 bases. CDR3 length: 14 residues. Germline-derived CDR1 and CDR2 are MNHEY and SVGAGI. The J segment lost 3 bases and the V segment lost 2 bases, leaving 1 base of the junction unmatched. The CDR3 here is CASSYDRGLYEQYF. CDR3 in DNA: TGTGCCAGCAGTTACGACAGGGGGCTCTACGAGCAGTACTTC.

The rearrangement links TRBV7-3 to TRBJ2-1; TRBD2 matches 10 bases. In germline, CDR1 is SGHTA, CDR2 FQGTGA. V was clipped by 1 base and J by 5 bases; unmatched bases: 11. The CDR3 totals 18 residues. The CDR3 loop reads CASSLRPPGTSDDNEQFF. The CDR3 DNA follows: TGTGCCAGCAGCTTAAGACCCCCGGGGACTAGCGATGACAATGAGCAGTTCTTC. The whole variable domain, filled in from reference TRBV7-3 and TRBJ2-1, reads GAGVSQTPSNKVTEKGKYVELRCDPISGHTALYWYRQSLGQGPEFLIYFQGTGAADDSGLPNDRFFAVRPEGSVSTLKIQRTERGDSAVYLCASSLRPPGTSDDNEQFFGPGTRLTVL.

The rearrangement links TRBV4-1 to TRBJ2-7; 7 nucleotides agree with TRBD1. The CDR3 has 17 residues. CDR1 and CDR2 (germline): MGHRA, YSYEKL. Trimming cost V 1 base and J 4 bases; bases outside gene matches: 13. The CDR3 protein is CASSQVGGSTGRYEQYF. The CDR3 DNA follows: TGCGCCAGCAGCCAAGTTGGGGGATCGACAGGGAGATACGAGCAGTACTTC.

The chain employs TRBV10-3 and TRBJ1-1; 9 nucleotides align to TRBD1. The CDR3 runs to 16 residues. Germline V gives CDR1 ENHRY, CDR2 SYGVKD. V was pared by 2 bases and J by 4 bases, with 8 bases of the junction left unmatched. CDR3 sequence: CAISEPTGTGSTEAFF. As DNA, the CDR3 is TGTGCCATCAGTGAGCCGACCGGGACAGGGTCCACTGAAGCTTTCTTT.

The chain links TRBV5-8 to TRBJ2-7; 10 bases fit TRBD2. The junction had 4 bases not matched to a gene; V was cut back by 2 bases and J by 2 bases. This CDR3 is built from 15 residues. Germline assignment: CDR1 SGHTS and CDR2 YDEGEE. The CDR3 sequence is CASSFRTSGAYEQYF. The CDR3, as DNA: TGTGCCAGCAGCTTCCGGACTAGCGGAGCCTACGAGCAGTACTTC.

A word on this clone: An end of the junction does not agree with germline; a read error may underlie this. The chain joins TRBV5-1 to TRBJ1-1, with a possible D match to TRBD1 (6 bases). This CDR3 comprises 16 residues. Germline loops: CDR1 SGHRS, CDR2 YFSETQ. CDR3 sequence: CASSIDLDRVYTKAFF. CDR3 DNA sequence: TGCGCCAGCAGTATTGACTTGGACAGAGTCTACACTAAAGCTTTCTTT.

The chain couples TRBV5-4 to TRBJ2-7, with a tentative D call TRBD1 (6 bases). In germline, CDR1 is SGHNT, CDR2 YYREEE (reference sequence). Deletions cut 0 bases from V and 5 bases from J, with 15 bases between. The CDR3 spans 15 residues. This CDR3 is CASSLVPRGLHEQYF. CDR3 DNA sequence: TGTGCCAGCAGCTTGGTCCCCAGGGGTCTACACGAGCAGTACTTC.

The gene calls are TRBV7-9 and TRBJ2-7; TRBD1 is a possible D gene (6 bases). The CDR3 is made up of 13 amino acids. Germline values: CDR1 SEHNR, CDR2 FQNEAQ (reference sequence). The ends were cut back, 3 bases at V and 2 bases at J, with 8 bases in the middle. The CDR3 nucleotides are TGTGCCAGCAGCTTCCGGGACACCTACGAGCAGTACTTC. Translated, it gives CASSFRDTYEQYF.

This chain joins TRBV19 and TRBJ1-5; 7 positions match TRBD1. This CDR3 comprises 15 residues. V shed 3 bases, J shed 4 bases, and the junction held 6 bases outside the gene matches. Germline V gives CDR1 LNHDA, CDR2 SQIVND (reference sequence). CDR3 residues: CASSIGTEGNQPQHF. The DNA for the CDR3 is TGTGCCAGTAGTATCGGGACAGAAGGGAATCAGCCCCAGCATTTT.

CDR3 DNA: TGTGCCAGTAGCAGAACAGCGGGGTCGAACACCGGGGAGCTGTTTTTT. It encodes CASSRTAGSNTGELFF. The V and J genes are TRBV19 and TRBJ2-2; 7 nucleotides agree with TRBD2. The length of the CDR3 is 16 residues. The V gene's germline CDR1 is LNHDA and CDR2 SQIVND (reference sequence). The ends lost 6 bases at V and 0 bases at J; junction bases unmatched: 7. The variable domain in full, with the rest retrieved from reference TRBV19 and TRBJ2-2, is DGGITQSPKYLFRKEGQNVTLSCEQNLNHDAMYWYRQDPGQGLRLIYYSQIVNDFQKGDIAEGYSVSREKKESFPLTVTSAQKNPTAFYLCASSRTAGSNTGELFFGEGSRLTVL.

The rearrangement links TRBV28 to TRBJ1-1; 10 bases line up with TRBD1. CDR1 is MDHEN, CDR2 SYDVKM, per germline. This CDR3 contains 15 residues. J lost 4 bases, V lost 6 bases, and 8 bases had no gene match. CDR3 sequence: CASSLADRGATEAFF. The DNA of the CDR3 is TGTGCCAGCAGCCTAGCGGACAGGGGGGCCACTGAAGCTTTCTTT. Full variable domain (missing parts from reference TRBV28 and TRBJ1-1): DVKVTQSSRYLVKRTGEKVFLECVQDMDHENMFWYRQDPGLGLRLIYFSYDVKMKEKGDIPEGYSVSREKKERFSLILESASTNQTSMYLCASSLADRGATEAFFGQGTRLTVV.